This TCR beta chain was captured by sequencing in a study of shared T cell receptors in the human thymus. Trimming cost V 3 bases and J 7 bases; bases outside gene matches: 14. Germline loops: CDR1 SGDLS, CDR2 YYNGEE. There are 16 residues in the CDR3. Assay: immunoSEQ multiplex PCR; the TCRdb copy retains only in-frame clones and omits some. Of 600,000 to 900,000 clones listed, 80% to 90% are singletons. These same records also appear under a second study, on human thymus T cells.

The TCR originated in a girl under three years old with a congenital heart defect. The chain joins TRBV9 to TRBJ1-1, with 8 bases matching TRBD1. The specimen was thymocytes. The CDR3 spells CASSAAKGQAPDEAFF. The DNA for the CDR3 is TGTGCCAGCAGCGCAGCTAAGGGACAGGCCCCTGATGAAGCTTTCTTT. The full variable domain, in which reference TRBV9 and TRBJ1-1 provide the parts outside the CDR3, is DSGVTQTPKHLITATGQRVTLRCSPRSGDLSVYWYQQSLDQGLQFLIQYYNGEERAKGNILERFSAQQFPDLHSELNLSSLELGDSALYFCASSAAKGQAPDEAFFGQGTRLTVV.